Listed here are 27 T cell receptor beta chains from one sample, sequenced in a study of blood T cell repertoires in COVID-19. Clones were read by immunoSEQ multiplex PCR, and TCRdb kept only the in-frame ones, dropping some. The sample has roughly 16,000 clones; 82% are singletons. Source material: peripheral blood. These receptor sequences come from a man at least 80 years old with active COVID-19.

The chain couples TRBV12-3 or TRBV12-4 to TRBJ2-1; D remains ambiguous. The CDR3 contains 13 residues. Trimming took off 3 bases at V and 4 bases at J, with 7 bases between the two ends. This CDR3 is CASSFRKYNEQFF. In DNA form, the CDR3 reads TGTGCCAGCAGTTTCAGAAAGTACAATGAGCAGTTCTTC.

CDR3 coding DNA: TGTGCCAGCAGCGCGACGACAGAAATCTCCTACGAGCAGTACTTC. The encoded protein is CASSATTEISYEQYF. J is TRBJ2-7 and V is TRBV9; maybe TRBD1 (5 bases). Germline CDR1 and CDR2: SGDLS and YYNGEE. The CDR3 runs to 15 residues. V was cut by 3 bases and J by 0 bases, with 13 bases left in between.

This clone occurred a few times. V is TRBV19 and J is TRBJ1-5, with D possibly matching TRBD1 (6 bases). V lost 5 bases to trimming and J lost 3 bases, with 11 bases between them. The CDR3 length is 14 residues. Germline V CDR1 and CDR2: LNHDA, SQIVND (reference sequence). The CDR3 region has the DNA TGTGCCAGTAGTGGCCTGGGGGCCAATCAGCCCCAGCATTTT. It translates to CASSGLGANQPQHF.

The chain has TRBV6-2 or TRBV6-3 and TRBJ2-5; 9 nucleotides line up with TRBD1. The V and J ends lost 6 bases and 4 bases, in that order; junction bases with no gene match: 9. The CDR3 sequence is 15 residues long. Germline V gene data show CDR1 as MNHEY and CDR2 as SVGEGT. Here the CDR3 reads CASRPPGQGGETQYF. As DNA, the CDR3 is TGTGCCAGCAGACCTCCGGGACAGGGTGGAGAGACCCAGTACTTC.

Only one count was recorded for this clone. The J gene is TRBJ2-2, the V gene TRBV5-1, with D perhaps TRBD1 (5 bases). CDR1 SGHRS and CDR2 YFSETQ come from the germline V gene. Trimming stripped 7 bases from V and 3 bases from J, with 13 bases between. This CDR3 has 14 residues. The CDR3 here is CASGAGRDTGELFF. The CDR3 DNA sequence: TGCGCCAGCGGGGCAGGAAGGGACACCGGGGAGCTGTTTTTT. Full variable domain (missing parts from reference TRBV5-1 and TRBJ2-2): KAGVTQTPRYLIKTRGQQVTLSCSPISGHRSVSWYQQTPGQGLQFLFEYFSETQRNKGNFPGRFSGRQFSNSRSEMNVSTLELGDSALYLCASGAGRDTGELFFGEGSRLTVL.

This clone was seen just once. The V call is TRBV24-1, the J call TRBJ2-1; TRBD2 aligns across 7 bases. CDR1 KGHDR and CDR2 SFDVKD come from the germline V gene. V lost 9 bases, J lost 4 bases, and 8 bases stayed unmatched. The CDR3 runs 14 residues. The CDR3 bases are TGTGCCACCTCACTGGCGGGAGTTTACAATGAGCAGTTCTTC. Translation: CATSLAGVYNEQFF.

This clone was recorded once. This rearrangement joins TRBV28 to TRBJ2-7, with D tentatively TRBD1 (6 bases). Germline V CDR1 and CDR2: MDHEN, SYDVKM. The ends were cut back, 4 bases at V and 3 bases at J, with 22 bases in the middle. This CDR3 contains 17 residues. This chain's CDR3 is CASSSPYVGAGDYEQYF. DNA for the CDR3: TGTGCCAGCAGTTCCCCCTATGTAGGGGCAGGGGACTACGAGCAGTACTTC. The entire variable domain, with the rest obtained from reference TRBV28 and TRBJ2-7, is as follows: DVKVTQSSRYLVKRTGEKVFLECVQDMDHENMFWYRQDPGLGLRLIYFSYDVKMKEKGDIPEGYSVSREKKERFSLILESASTNQTSMYLCASSSPYVGAGDYEQYFGPGTRLTVT.

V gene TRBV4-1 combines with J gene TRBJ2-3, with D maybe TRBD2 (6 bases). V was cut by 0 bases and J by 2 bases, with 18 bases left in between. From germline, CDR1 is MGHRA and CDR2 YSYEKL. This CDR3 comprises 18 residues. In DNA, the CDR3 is TGCGCCAGCAGCCAAGATCCCCCGTTGGGAGGACTCACAGATACGCAGTATTTT. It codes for CASSQDPPLGGLTDTQYF.

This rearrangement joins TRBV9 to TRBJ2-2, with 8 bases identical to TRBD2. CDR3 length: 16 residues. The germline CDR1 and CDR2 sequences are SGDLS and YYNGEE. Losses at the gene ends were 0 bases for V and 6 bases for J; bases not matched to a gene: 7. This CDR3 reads CASSVGFGRASGELFF. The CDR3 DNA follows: TGTGCCAGCAGCGTAGGTTTCGGGAGGGCCTCCGGGGAGCTGTTTTTT.

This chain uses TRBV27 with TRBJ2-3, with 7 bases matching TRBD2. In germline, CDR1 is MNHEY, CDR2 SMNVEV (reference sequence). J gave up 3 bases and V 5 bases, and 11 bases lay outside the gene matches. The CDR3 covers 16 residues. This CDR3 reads CASSRGRAWGTDTQYF. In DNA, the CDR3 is TGTGCCAGCAGTAGAGGGAGGGCCTGGGGGACAGATACGCAGTATTTT.

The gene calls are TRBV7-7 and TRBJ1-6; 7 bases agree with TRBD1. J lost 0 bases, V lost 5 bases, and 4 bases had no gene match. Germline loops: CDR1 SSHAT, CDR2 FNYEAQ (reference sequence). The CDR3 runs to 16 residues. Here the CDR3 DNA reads TGTGCCAGCAGCGACGACAGGGTCTCCTATAATTCACCCCTCCACTTT. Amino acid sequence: CASSDDRVSYNSPLHF.

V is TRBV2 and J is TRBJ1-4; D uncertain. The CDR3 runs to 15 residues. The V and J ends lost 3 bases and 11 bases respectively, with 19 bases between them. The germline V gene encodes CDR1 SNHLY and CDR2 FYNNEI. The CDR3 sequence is CASSEEGSPLSKLFF. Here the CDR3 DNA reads TGTGCCAGCAGTGAGGAGGGCTCTCCCTTATCGAAACTGTTTTTT.

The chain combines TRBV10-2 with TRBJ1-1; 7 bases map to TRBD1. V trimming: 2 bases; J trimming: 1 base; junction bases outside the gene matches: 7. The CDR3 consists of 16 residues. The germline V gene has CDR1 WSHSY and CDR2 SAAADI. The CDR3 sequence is CASSEGEQGRNTEAFF. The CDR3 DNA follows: TGCGCCAGCAGTGAGGGCGAACAGGGGAGGAACACTGAAGCTTTCTTT.

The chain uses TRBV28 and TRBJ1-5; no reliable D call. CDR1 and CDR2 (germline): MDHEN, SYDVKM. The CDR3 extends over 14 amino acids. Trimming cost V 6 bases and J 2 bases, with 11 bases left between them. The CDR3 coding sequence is TGTGCCAGCAGCCTTGTTTCGGGCAATCAGCCCCAGCATTTT. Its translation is CASSLVSGNQPQHF.

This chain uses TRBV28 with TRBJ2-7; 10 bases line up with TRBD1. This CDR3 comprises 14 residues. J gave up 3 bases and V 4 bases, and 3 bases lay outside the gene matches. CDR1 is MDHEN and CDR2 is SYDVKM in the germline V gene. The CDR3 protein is CASSSTGGYYEQYF. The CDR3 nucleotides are TGTGCCAGCAGTTCGACAGGGGGCTACTACGAGCAGTACTTC.

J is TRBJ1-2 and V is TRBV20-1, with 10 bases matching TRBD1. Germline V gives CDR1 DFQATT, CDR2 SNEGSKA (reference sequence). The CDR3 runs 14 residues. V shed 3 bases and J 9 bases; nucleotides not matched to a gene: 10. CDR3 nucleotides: TGCAGTGCTAGTAAGACAGGGGGCGGGTTCAGCTACACCTTC. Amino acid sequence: CSASKTGGGFSYTF.

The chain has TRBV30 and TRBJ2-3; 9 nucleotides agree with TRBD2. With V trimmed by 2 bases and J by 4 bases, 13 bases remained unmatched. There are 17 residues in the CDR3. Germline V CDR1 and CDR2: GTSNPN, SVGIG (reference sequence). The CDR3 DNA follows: TGTGCCTGGAGTCCGTATCCGTTCGCGGGAGGGCCAGATACGCAGTATTTT. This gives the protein CAWSPYPFAGGPDTQYF.

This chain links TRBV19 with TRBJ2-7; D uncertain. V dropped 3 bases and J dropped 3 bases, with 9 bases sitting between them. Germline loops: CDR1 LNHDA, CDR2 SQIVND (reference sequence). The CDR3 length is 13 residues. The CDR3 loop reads CASSISTGYEQYF. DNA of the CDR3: TGTGCCAGTAGTATTTCGACGGGCTACGAGCAGTACTTC.

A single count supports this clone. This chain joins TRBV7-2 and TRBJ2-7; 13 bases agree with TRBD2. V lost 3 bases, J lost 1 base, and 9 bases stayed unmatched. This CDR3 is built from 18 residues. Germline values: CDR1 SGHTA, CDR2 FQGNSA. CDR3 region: CASSFPEGTSGASYEQYF. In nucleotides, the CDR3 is TGTGCCAGCAGCTTCCCAGAGGGGACTAGCGGGGCTTCCTACGAGCAGTACTTC.

The CDR3 is CASSQITSGGYNEQFF. The CDR3 coding sequence is TGTGCCAGCAGCCAAATAACTAGCGGGGGGTACAATGAGCAGTTCTTC. This chain joins TRBV4-2 and TRBJ2-1, with TRBD2 identical over 12 bases. V gave up 2 bases and J gave up 4 bases; unmatched junction bases: 3. Germline V gives CDR1 LGHNA, CDR2 YNFKEQ. This CDR3 region has 16 residues.

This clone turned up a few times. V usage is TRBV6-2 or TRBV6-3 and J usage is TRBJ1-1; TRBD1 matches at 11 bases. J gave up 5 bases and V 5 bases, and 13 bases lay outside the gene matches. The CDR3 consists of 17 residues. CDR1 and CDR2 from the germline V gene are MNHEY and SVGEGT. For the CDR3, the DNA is TGTGCCAGCAGTCCACGCCGGGGACAGGGGGAGAGGACTGAAGCTTTCTTT. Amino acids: CASSPRRGQGERTEAFF.

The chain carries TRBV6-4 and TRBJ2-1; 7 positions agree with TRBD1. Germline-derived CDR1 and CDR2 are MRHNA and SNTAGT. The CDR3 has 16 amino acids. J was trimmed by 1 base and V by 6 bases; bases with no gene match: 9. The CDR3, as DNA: TGTGCCAGCAGCCTCACTGGACAGGATTCCTACAATGAGCAGTTCTTC. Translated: CASSLTGQDSYNEQFF.

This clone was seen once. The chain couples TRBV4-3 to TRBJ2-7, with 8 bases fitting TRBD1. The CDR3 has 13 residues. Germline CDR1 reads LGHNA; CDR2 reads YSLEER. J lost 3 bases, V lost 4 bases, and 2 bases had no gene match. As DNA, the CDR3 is TGCGCCAGCAGCCCCGACAGGGGCTACGAGCAGTACTTC. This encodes CASSPDRGYEQYF.

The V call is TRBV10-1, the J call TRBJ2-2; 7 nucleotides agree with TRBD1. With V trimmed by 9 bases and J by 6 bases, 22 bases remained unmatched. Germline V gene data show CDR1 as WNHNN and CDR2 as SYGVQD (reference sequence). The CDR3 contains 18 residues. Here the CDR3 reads CARAMGEKTGNVPGELFF. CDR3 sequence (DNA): TGCGCCAGGGCGATGGGGGAAAAGACAGGGAATGTTCCCGGGGAGCTGTTTTTT.

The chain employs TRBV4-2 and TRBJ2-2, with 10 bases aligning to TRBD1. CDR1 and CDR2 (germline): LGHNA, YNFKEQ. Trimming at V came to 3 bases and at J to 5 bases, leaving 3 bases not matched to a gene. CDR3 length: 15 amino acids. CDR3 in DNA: TGTGCCAGCAGCCAGGGACAGGGGAGGACCGGGGAGCTGTTTTTT. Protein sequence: CASSQGQGRTGELFF.

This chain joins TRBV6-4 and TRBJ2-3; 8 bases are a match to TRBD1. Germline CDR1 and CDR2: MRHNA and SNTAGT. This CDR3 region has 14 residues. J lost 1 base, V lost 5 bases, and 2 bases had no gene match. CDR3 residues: CASSQTGGTDTQYF. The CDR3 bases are TGTGCCAGCAGTCAGACAGGGGGCACAGATACGCAGTATTTT.

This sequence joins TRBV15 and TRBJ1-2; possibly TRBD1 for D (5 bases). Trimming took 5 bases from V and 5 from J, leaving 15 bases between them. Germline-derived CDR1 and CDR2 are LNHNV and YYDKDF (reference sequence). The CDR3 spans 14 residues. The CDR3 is CATSRERQPYGYTF. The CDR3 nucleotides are TGTGCCACCAGCCGCGAAAGACAGCCTTATGGCTACACCTTC.